The rows below give T cell receptor beta chains drawn from one sample of a study of ipilimumab plus nivolumab after autologous stem cell transplantation. Clones were read by immunoSEQ multiplex PCR, and TCRdb kept only the in-frame ones, dropping some. The sample yields roughly 12,000 clones, around 73% seen once. This sample comprised PBMCs, obtained in a trial of ipilimumab plus nivolumab as post-transplant consolidation. The receptor source for this set is a male donor with diffuse large B-cell lymphoma. The conserved cysteine and the conserved F or W are not part of the CDR3 here. Size values are once, few and many counts, or a class for expanded clones, and some rows have none.

>TRBV4-1|-|TRBJ1-3
ASSQDRALT
>TRBV5-6|-|TRBJ2-3
ASSFRRGFTDTQY
>TRBV7-8|-|TRBJ2-3
ASSPTGYDTQY
>TRBV7-9|-|TRBJ1-3
ASSWGSTDYSGNTIY
>TRBV4-1|-|TRBJ2-2
ASSQERDSLHTGELF
>TRBV6-1|-|TRBJ2-5
ASSPREETQY
>TRBV6-5|few|TRBJ1-2
ASSVDRGPFRGYT
>TRBV9|-|TRBJ2-7
ASSVGTEPYEQY
>TRBV2|-|TRBJ2-1
ASSSSGGAYEQF
>TRBV5-1|-|TRBJ1-2
ASSPNPQGANYGYT
>TRBV11-1|few|TRBJ2-2
ASSLGQGANTGELF
>TRBV6-4|-|TRBJ2-1
ASSAEIWAEQF
>TRBV6-5|-|TRBJ2-7
ASSVGYEQY
>TRBV7-8|-|TRBJ2-3
ASSLEDSSTDTQY
>TRBV5-6|few|TRBJ2-7
ASCLGTGEQY
>TRBV5-6|once|TRBJ2-3
ASSLGDRGQDTQY
>TRBV5-8|-|TRBJ2-2
ASSWWSADTGELF